The text below deals with one T cell receptor (beta chain). This sample stems from a study of shared clonotypes between healthy human individuals. About the study: The cohort comprised two women and a few men. Their ages spanned 18 to 49 years.

Some 30,000 T cell genomes (about 0.3 ug DNA) went into each PBMC replicate. Ten immunoSEQ deep assay plates held the unsorted PBMC DNA. Using immunoSEQ multiplex PCR, the repertoire was profiled, and TCRdb retains in-frame clones only, with some absent. The data show about 490,000 clones, 60% to 85% seen once. Genomic DNA for unsorted samples was obtained from 97 million or so PBMCs. The V gene's germline CDR1 is SQVTM and CDR2 ANQGSEA. V lost 3 bases to trimming and J lost 0 bases, with 15 bases between them. The CDR3 covers 16 residues. The receptor was derived from a woman between 40 and 50 years old in good health. Some clones in this sample may be carry-over from other donors' samples. The sample was PBMCs. This chain joins TRBV29-1 and TRBJ2-1; a weak D match, TRBD2 (7 bases). The CDR3 here is CSVEFGGGSSYNEQFF. DNA for the CDR3: TGCAGCGTTGAGTTCGGGGGCGGGAGCTCCTACAATGAGCAGTTCTTC.